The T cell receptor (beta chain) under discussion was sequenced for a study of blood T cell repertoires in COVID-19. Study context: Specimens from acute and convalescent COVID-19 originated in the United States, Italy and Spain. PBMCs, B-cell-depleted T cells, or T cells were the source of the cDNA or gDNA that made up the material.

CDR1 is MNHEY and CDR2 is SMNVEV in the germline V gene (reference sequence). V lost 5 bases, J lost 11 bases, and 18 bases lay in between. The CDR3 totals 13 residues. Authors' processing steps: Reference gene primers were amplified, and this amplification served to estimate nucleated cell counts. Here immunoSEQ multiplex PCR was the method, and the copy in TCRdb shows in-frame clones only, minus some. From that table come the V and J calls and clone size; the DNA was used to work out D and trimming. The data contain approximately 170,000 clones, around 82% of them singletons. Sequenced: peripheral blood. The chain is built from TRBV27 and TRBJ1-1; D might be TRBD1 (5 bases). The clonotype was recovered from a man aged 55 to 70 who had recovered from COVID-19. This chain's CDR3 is CASSPRRGGDAFF. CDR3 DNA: TGTGCCAGCAGTCCCCGGCGGGGAGGGGACGCTTTCTTT.